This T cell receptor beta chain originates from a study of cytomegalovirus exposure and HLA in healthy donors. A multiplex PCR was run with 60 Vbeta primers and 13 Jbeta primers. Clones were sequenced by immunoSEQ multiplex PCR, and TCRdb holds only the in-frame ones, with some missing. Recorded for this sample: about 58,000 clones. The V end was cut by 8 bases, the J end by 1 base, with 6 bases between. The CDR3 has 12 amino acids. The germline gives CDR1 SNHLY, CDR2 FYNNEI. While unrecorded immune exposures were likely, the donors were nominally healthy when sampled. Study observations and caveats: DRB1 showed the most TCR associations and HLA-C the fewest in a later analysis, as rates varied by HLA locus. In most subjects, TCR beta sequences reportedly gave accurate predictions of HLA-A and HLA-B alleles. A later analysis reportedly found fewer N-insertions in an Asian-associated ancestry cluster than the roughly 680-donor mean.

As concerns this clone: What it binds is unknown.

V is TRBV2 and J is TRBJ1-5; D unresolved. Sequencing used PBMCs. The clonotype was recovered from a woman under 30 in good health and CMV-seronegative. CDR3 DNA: TGTGCCAGCGCTAAAAGCAATCAGCCCCAGCATTTT. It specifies CASAKSNQPQHF.